This entry is about one T cell receptor (beta chain). The sample originates from a study of blood T cell repertoires in COVID-19. CDR3 length equals 14 residues. V shed 4 bases, J shed 2 bases, and the junction held 2 bases outside the gene matches. The germline V gene has CDR1 SGHTA and CDR2 FQGNSA. Study processing details: Reference gene primer amplification yielded estimated nucleated cell counts. Some clones are missing from TCRdb's copy, which holds only in-frame ones; the method was immunoSEQ multiplex PCR. The DNA was the basis for D and trimming; V, J and clone size are from that table. The sample includes roughly 160,000 clones, 85% of them seen just once.

Sequencing was performed on peripheral blood. The genes are TRBV7-2 and TRBJ2-3, with TRBD2 matching over 8 bases. This TCR was recovered from a man between 40 and 49 years old with acute or convalescent COVID-19. CDR3 sequence reads: CASSYSGDTDTQYF. The CDR3 DNA is TGTGCCAGCAGCTATAGCGGGGACACAGATACGCAGTATTTT.